This entry is about one TCR beta chain. These data come from a study of blood T cell repertoires in COVID-19. Study at large: Samples taken during acute and convalescent COVID-19 were collected in the United States, Italy and Spain. Sample material is recorded as cDNA or gDNA derived from T cells, B-cell-depleted T cells, or PBMCs.

Followed longitudinally, the Seattle patients had been enrolled during active infection. Authors' methods: Reference gene primer amplification in the assay estimated nucleated cell counts. TCRdb's copy holds only in-frame clones and misses some; the assay was immunoSEQ multiplex PCR. The V and J calls and the clone size are those of that table, but D and trimming were determined from the DNA. The sample holds about 200,000 clones; over 75% are singletons and the top ten take about 20%. Germline V lookup: CDR1 SNHLY, CDR2 FYNNEI. The V end lost 3 bases, the J end lost 1 base, and 11 bases lay between the germline ends. There are 15 residues in the CDR3.

The specimen sequenced was peripheral blood. The rearrangement uses TRBV2 and TRBJ2-3; perhaps TRBD1 as D (6 bases). The receptor comes from an older person with COVID-19, enrolled during active disease. CDR3 residues: CASSDRTERTDTQYF. The CDR3 nucleotides are TGTGCCAGCAGTGACCGGACAGAGCGCACAGATACGCAGTATTTT. Drawing the rest from reference TRBV2 and TRBJ2-3, the complete variable domain is EPEVTQTPSHQVTQMGQEVILRCVPISNHLYFYWYRQILGQKVEFLVSFYNNEISEKSEIFDDQFSVERPDGSNFTLKIRSTKLEDSAMYFCASSDRTERTDTQYFGPGTRLTVL.